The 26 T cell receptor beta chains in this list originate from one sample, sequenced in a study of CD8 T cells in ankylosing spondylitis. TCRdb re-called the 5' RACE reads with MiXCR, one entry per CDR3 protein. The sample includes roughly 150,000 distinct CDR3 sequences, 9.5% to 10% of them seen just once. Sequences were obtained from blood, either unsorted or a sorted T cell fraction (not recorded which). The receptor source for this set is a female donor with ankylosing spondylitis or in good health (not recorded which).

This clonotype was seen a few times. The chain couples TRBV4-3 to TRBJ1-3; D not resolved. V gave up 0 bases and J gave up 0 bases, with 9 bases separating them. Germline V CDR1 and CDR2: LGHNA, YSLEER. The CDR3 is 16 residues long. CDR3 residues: CASSQDQAPSGNTIYF. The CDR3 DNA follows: TGCGCCAGCAGCCAAGACCAGGCTCCCTCTGGAAACACCATATATTTT.

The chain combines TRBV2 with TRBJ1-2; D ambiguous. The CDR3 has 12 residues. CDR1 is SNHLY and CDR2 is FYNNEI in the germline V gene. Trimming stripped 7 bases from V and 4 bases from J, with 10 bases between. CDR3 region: CASKSTLYGYTF. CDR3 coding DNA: TGTGCCAGCAAGAGTACCCTCTATGGCTACACCTTC.

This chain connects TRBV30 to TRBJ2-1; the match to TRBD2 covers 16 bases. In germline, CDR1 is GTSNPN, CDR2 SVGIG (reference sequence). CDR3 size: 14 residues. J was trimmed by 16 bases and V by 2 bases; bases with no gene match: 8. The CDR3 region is CAWSLGTSGRAPFF. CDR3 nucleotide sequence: TGTGCCTGGAGTCTCGGGACTAGCGGGAGGGCACCTTTCTTC.

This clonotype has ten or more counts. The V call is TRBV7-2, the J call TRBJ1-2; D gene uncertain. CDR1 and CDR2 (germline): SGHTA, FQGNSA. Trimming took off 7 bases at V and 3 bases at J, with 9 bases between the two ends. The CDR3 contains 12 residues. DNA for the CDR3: TGTGCCAGCACCATGGGGTACTATGGCTACACCTTC. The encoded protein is CASTMGYYGYTF.

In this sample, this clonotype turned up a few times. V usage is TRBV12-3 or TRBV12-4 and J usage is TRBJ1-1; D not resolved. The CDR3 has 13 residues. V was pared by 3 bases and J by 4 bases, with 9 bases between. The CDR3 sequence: CASSFPGPTEAFF. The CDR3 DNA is TGTGCCAGCAGTTTCCCAGGACCCACTGAAGCTTTCTTT.

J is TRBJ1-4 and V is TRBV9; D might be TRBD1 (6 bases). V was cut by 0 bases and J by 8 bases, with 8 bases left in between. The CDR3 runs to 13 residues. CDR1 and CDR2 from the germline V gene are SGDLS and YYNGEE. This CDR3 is CASSVGRGEKLFF. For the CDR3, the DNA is TGTGCCAGCAGCGTAGGAAGGGGGGAAAAACTGTTTTTT.

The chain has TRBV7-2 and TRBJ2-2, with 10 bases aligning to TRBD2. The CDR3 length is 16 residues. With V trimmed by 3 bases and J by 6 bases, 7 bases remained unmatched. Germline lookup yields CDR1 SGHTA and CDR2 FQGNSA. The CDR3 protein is CASSFPSGRLAGELFF. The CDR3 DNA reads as TGTGCCAGCAGCTTTCCTAGCGGGAGATTAGCCGGGGAGCTGTTTTTT.

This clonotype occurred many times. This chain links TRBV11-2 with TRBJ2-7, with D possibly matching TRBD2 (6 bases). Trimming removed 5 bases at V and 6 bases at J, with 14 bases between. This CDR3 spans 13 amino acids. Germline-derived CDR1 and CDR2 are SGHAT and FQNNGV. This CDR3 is CASSTGTPLEQYF. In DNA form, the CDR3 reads TGTGCCAGCAGCACCGGGACTCCTCTCGAGCAGTACTTC.

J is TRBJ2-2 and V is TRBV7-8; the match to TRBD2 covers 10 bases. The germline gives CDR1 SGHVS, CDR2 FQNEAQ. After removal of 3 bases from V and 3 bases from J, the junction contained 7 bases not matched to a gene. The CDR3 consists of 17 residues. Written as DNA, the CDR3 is TGTGCCAGCAGCTTCGCCGACGGACTAGCGGACACCGGGGAGCTGTTTTTT. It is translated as CASSFADGLADTGELFF.

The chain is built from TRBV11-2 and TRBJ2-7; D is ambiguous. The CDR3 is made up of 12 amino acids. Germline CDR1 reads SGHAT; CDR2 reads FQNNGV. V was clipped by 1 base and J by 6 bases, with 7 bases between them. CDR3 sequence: CASSLVEREQYF. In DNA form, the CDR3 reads TGTGCCAGCAGCTTAGTCGAGCGCGAGCAGTACTTC.

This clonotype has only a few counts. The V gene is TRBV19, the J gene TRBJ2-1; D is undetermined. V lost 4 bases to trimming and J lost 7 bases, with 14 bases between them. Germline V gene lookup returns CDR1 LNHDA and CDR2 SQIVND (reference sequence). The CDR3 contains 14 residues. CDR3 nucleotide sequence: TGTGCCAGTAGTACACCGGGTCCTCAGAATGAGCAGTTCTTC. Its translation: CASSTPGPQNEQFF.

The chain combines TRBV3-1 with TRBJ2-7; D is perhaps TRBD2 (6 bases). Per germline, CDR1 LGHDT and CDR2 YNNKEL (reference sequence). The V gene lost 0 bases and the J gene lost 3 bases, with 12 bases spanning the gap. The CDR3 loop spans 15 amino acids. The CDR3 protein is CASSQELAEGYEQYF. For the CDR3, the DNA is TGTGCCAGCAGCCAAGAGTTAGCGGAGGGCTACGAGCAGTACTTC.

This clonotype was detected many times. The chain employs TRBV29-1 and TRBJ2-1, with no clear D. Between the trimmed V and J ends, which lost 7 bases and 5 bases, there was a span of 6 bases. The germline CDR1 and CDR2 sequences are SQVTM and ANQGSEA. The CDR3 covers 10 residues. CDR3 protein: CSATNNEQFF. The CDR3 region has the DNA TGCAGCGCCACGAACAATGAGCAGTTCTTC.

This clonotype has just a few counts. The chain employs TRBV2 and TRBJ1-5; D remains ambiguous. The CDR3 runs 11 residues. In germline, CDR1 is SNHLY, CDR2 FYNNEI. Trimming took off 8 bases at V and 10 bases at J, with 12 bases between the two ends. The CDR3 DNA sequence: TGTGCCAGCCGCCTAGGTGGACCCCAGCATTTT. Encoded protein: CASRLGGPQHF.

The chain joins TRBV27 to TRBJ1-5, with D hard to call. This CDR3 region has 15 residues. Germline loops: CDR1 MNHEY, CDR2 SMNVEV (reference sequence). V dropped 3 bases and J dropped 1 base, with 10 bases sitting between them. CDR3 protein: CASSFIPVSNQPQHF. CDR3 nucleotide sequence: TGTGCCAGCAGTTTTATTCCAGTGAGCAATCAGCCCCAGCATTTT.

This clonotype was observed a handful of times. Here the CDR3 reads CSAAFLAGPGDTQYF. The DNA of the CDR3 is TGCAGTGCCGCATTTCTAGCGGGACCTGGGGATACGCAGTATTTT. This rearrangement joins TRBV20-1 to TRBJ2-3; the match to TRBD2 covers 9 bases. V was pared by 6 bases and J by 6 bases, with 13 bases of the junction left unmatched. The germline CDR1 and CDR2 sequences are DFQATT and SNEGSKA (reference sequence). The CDR3 totals 15 residues.

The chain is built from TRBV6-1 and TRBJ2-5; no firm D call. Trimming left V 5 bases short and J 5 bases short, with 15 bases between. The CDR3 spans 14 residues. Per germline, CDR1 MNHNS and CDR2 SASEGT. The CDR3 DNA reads TGTGCCAGCAGTATCCCCGGCCGCTCGGAGACCCAGTACTTC. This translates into CASSIPGRSETQYF.

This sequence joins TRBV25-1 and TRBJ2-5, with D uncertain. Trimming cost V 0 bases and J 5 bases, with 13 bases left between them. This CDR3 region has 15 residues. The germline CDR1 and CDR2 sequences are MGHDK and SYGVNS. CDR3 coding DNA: TGTGCCAGCAGTGAATATAAACGGAGAGGTGAGACCCAGTACTTC. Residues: CASSEYKRRGETQYF.

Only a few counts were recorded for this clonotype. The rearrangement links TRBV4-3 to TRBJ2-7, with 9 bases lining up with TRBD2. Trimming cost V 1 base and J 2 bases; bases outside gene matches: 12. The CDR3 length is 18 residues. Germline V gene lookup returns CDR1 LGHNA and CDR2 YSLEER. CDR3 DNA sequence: TGCGCCAGCAGCCAAGGATCTGGTAGCGGGAGTTCTACCTACGAGCAGTACTTC. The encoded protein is CASSQGSGSGSSTYEQYF.

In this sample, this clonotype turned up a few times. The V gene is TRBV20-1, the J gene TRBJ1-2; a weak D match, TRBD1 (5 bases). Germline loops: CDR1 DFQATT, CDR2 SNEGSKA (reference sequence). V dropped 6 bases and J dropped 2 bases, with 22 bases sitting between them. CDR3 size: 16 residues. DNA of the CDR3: TGCAGTGCGCCGAACCTCGGGACCGGAGCAAACTATGGCTACACCTTC. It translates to CSAPNLGTGANYGYTF.

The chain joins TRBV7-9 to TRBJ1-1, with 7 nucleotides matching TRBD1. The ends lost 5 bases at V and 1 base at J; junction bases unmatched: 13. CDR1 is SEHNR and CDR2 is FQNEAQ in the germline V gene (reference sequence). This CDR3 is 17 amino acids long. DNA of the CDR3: TGTGCCAGCAGCCCTAGAGCGGGGGACAGTCCGAACACTGAAGCTTTCTTT. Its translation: CASSPRAGDSPNTEAFF.

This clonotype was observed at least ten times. This chain's CDR3 is CASSRGGTGLANEKLFF. CDR3 nucleotide sequence: TGCGCCAGCAGCCGGGGGGGGACGGGGCTCGCTAATGAAAAACTGTTTTTT. The chain links TRBV4-3 to TRBJ1-4; D perhaps matches TRBD1 (5 bases). The CDR3 is 17 residues long. V shed 4 bases and J shed 3 bases, with 18 bases lying between them. Germline assignment: CDR1 LGHNA and CDR2 YSLEER.

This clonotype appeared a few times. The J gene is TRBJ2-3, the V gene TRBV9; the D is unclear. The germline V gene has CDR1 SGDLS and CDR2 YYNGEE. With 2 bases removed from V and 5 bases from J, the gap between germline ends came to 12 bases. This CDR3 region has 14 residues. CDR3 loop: CASSVQSGGDTQYF. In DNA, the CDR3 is TGTGCCAGCAGCGTTCAGAGTGGCGGAGATACGCAGTATTTT.

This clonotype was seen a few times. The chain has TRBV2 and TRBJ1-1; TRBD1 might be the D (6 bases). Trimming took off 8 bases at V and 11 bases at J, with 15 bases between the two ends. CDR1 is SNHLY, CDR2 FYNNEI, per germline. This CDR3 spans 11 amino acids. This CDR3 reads CASEGGPAAFF. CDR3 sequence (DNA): TGTGCCAGCGAAGGGGGGCCAGCTGCTTTCTTT.

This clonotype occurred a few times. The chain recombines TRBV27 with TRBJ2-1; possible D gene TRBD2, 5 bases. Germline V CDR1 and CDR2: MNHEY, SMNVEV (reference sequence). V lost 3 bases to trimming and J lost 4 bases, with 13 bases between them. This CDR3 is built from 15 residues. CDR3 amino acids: CASSLVGAGYNEQFF. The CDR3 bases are TGTGCCAGCAGTTTGGTGGGAGCCGGTTACAATGAGCAGTTCTTC.

As DNA, the CDR3 is TGTGCCAGCTCACACCGGGACCTAGCCTACGAGCAGTACTTC. This sequence encodes CASSHRDLAYEQYF. This chain joins TRBV18 and TRBJ2-7, with D perhaps TRBD1 or TRBD2 (5 bases each). Trimming removed 4 bases from V and 2 bases from J, with 12 bases in between. CDR1 KGHSH and CDR2 LQKENI come from the germline V gene. The CDR3 extends over 14 amino acids.